The 31 T cell receptor beta chains below were found in one sample sequenced in a study of shared clonotypes between healthy human individuals. The assay was immunoSEQ multiplex PCR, and TCRdb's table has in-frame clones only and misses some. The sample has roughly 700,000 clones; 90% are singletons. The sample taken for sequencing was memory CD8+ T cells from PBMCs. Subset in this sample: CD45RO+ cells pooled with CCR7-negative TemRA cells. The receptors were sampled from a man aged 18 to 30 in good health. Some clones in this sample may be carry-over from other donors' samples.

This chain links TRBV6-1 with TRBJ1-5, with D maybe TRBD1 (6 bases). This CDR3 is 15 amino acids long. Germline CDR1 reads MNHNS; CDR2 reads SASEGT. Trimming shortened V by 10 bases and J by 7 bases, and 23 bases separated the two germline ends. The CDR3 nucleotides read TGTGCCATAACAAACCCCGGGGGGCCAAAACAGCCCCAGCATTTT. Its translation: CAITNPGGPKQPQHF.

The chain uses TRBV6-1 and TRBJ2-7; D is possibly TRBD1 or TRBD2 (5 bases each). V dropped 1 base and J dropped 0 bases, with 10 bases sitting between them. Germline assignment: CDR1 MNHNS and CDR2 SASEGT. The CDR3 length is 15 residues. CDR3 residues: CASSEDGTYSYEQYF. In DNA form, the CDR3 reads TGTGCCAGCAGTGAAGACGGGACCTACTCCTACGAGCAGTACTTC.

V and J are TRBV5-1 and TRBJ2-7, with D perhaps being TRBD1 or TRBD2 (5 bases each). Germline CDR1 and CDR2: SGHRS and YFSETQ. The ends were cut back, 4 bases at V and 4 bases at J, with 24 bases in the middle. The CDR3 loop spans 17 amino acids. The DNA of the CDR3 is TGCGCCAGCAGCCCCCTAGGTCTTATCCCGGGACGGTACGAGCAGTACTTC. Translated, it gives CASSPLGLIPGRYEQYF.

This clone was detected only once. The chain combines TRBV27 with TRBJ2-7; no clear D. V was trimmed by 0 bases and J by 3 bases, leaving 9 bases between them. The germline V gene encodes CDR1 MNHEY and CDR2 SMNVEV (reference sequence). This CDR3 comprises 14 residues. CDR3 bases: TGTGCCAGCAGTTTATCACCCGTTCTCTACGAGCAGTACTTC. Its protein is CASSLSPVLYEQYF.

This clone was recorded a few times. The J gene is TRBJ2-1, the V gene TRBV6-6; 11 bases align to TRBD2. The V gene's germline CDR1 is MNHNY and CDR2 SVGAGI (reference sequence). V shed 3 bases and J 6 bases; nucleotides not matched to a gene: 4. The CDR3 consists of 15 residues. CDR3 DNA: TGTGCCAGCAGTTATGTAGCGGGAGGGGGCAATGAGCAGTTCTTC. Its protein product is CASSYVAGGGNEQFF.

The rearrangement joins TRBV6-5 to TRBJ1-2, with 10 bases identical to TRBD1. V trimming: 3 bases; J trimming: 8 bases; junction bases outside the gene matches: 6. CDR1 MNHEY and CDR2 SVGAGI come from the germline V gene. The CDR3 spans 14 residues. The CDR3 sequence: CASSYHRDRGGYTF. The DNA for the CDR3 is TGTGCCAGCAGTTATCACAGGGACAGGGGCGGCTACACCTTC.

J is TRBJ1-1 and V is TRBV29-1, with D possibly TRBD1 on 5 matching bases. CDR1 is SQVTM and CDR2 is ANQGSEA in the germline V gene. CDR3 size: 17 residues. Trimming removed 6 bases from V and 0 bases from J, with 23 bases in between. As DNA, the CDR3 is TGCAGCGTAAGCGCGACAGAAGACCTTCCCATGAACACTGAAGCTTTCTTT. It translates to CSVSATEDLPMNTEAFF.

V usage is TRBV28 and J usage is TRBJ1-5; no clear D. Trimming stripped 2 bases from V and 0 bases from J, with 8 bases between. The CDR3 has 15 amino acids. The V gene's germline CDR1 is MDHEN and CDR2 SYDVKM. The CDR3 region is CASSLILDSNQPQHF. The CDR3 DNA reads as TGTGCCAGCAGTTTAATTCTAGATAGCAATCAGCCCCAGCATTTT.

The rearrangement uses TRBV18 and TRBJ1-2; 8 positions match TRBD1. The V gene's germline CDR1 is KGHSH and CDR2 LQKENI. This CDR3 region has 15 residues. The trim removed 3 bases at V and 6 bases at J, leaving 9 bases unmatched. The CDR3 DNA reads TGTGCCAGCTCACCGTCCAGGGGGCGCGAGGATGGCTACACCTTC. This codes for CASSPSRGREDGYTF.

This clone was found once. The gene calls are TRBV9 and TRBJ2-7; 10 bases map to TRBD2. Germline V CDR1 and CDR2: SGDLS, YYNGEE. V lost 1 base and J lost 7; bases outside the gene matches: 8. The length of the CDR3 is 15 residues. The CDR3 bases are TGTGCCAGCAGCGTATTGCCCAGCGGGAGGGAAGAGCAGTACTTC. This translates into CASSVLPSGREEQYF.

The chain combines TRBV7-2 with TRBJ2-3; D gene unclear. V was pared by 2 bases and J by 2 bases, with 11 bases between. The V gene's germline CDR1 is SGHTA and CDR2 FQGNSA. This CDR3 spans 15 amino acids. The CDR3 DNA is TGTGCCAGCAGCTTAAAGATTATGGCCACAGATACGCAGTATTTT. This codes for CASSLKIMATDTQYF. The entire variable domain, with the rest obtained from reference TRBV7-2 and TRBJ2-3, is as follows: GAGVSQSPSNKVTEKGKDVELRCDPISGHTALYWYRQSLGQGLEFLIYFQGNSAPDKSGLPSDRFSAERTGGSVSTLTIQRTQQEDSAVYLCASSLKIMATDTQYFGPGTRLTVL.

The chain has TRBV29-1 and TRBJ2-7, with TRBD1 matching over 9 bases. The CDR3 runs 14 residues. Germline CDR1 is SQVTM and CDR2 is ANQGSEA. The V gene end was trimmed by 4 bases and the J gene end by 3 bases; junction bases not matched to a gene: 7. CDR3 in amino acids: CSVAGQGKGYEQYF. The CDR3 DNA follows: TGCAGCGTTGCGGGACAGGGTAAAGGCTACGAGCAGTACTTC.

The chain employs TRBV10-2 and TRBJ2-7, with D maybe TRBD1 (6 bases). This CDR3 has 12 amino acids. The germline gives CDR1 WSHSY, CDR2 SAAADI. The V end was cut by 6 bases, the J end by 2 bases, with 8 bases between. For the CDR3, the DNA is TGCGCCAGCAGCTCAGGGGCCTACGAGCAGTACTTC. Protein sequence: CASSSGAYEQYF.

CDR3 in DNA: TGTGCCAGCTGGGACAGGGGGCTGGGTCAGCCCCAGCATTTT. Encoded protein: CASWDRGLGQPQHF. V usage is TRBV19 and J usage is TRBJ1-5; the match to TRBD1 covers 12 bases. V dropped 9 bases and J dropped 6; count of bases not matched to a gene: 6. The CDR3 length is 14 residues. Per germline, CDR1 LNHDA and CDR2 SQIVND (reference sequence).

V usage is TRBV11-3 and J usage is TRBJ2-1, with TRBD1 matching 8 bases. This CDR3 has 17 amino acids. Germline V gene sequence: CDR1 SGHNT, CDR2 YENEEA. V was clipped by 0 bases and J by 8 bases; unmatched bases: 12. The CDR3 sequence: CASSLEVPAGGSHEQFF. The CDR3 DNA sequence: TGTGCCAGCAGCTTAGAGGTCCCTGCAGGGGGCTCCCATGAGCAGTTCTTC.

The genes are TRBV14 and TRBJ2-7, with 9 bases fitting TRBD1. The CDR3 is made up of 15 amino acids. CDR1 is SGHDN and CDR2 is FVKESK in the germline V gene. V shed 1 base and J 2 bases; nucleotides not matched to a gene: 3. This CDR3 is CASSQGGTGTYEQYF. The CDR3 DNA reads as TGTGCCAGCAGCCAAGGGGGGACAGGGACCTACGAGCAGTACTTC.

The V call is TRBV29-1, the J call TRBJ2-2, with 9 bases aligning to TRBD2. CDR1 is SQVTM, CDR2 ANQGSEA, per germline. This CDR3 spans 14 amino acids. V lost 4 bases and J lost 10; bases outside the gene matches: 10. The CDR3 spells CSVVSISGSAELFF. DNA of the CDR3: TGCAGCGTTGTTAGTATTAGCGGGAGTGCGGAGCTGTTTTTT.

Points on this clone: The same CDR3 is also encoded by other DNA sequences in this sample. The chain uses TRBV7-9 and TRBJ1-1; D is ambiguous. This CDR3 is built from 12 residues. CDR1 is SEHNR, CDR2 FQNEAQ, per germline (reference sequence). V was clipped by 1 base and J by 5 bases, with 5 bases between them. In DNA, the CDR3 is TGTGCCAGCAGCTTAGGGGTTACTGAAGCTTTCTTT. Its protein product is CASSLGVTEAFF.

V is TRBV6-1 and J is TRBJ2-7, with 8 bases lining up with TRBD1. In germline, CDR1 is MNHNS, CDR2 SASEGT. Trimming at V came to 1 base and at J to 4 bases, leaving 3 bases not matched to a gene. The CDR3 extends over 14 amino acids. This CDR3 is CASSEDRTGYEQYF. Here the CDR3 DNA reads TGTGCCAGCAGTGAAGATAGGACAGGGTACGAGCAGTACTTC.

Comments on this clone: Germline and junction disagree at one end, which may indicate a read error. This rearrangement joins TRBV10-3 to TRBJ2-7; 11 bases map to TRBD2. Germline assignment: CDR1 ENHRY and CDR2 SYGVKD. The CDR3 is 16 amino acids. CDR3 sequence (DNA): TGTGCCAGCAGTATCCGACTAGCGGGGATATCCTACGAGCAGTACTTC. This gives the protein CASSIRLAGISYEQYF.

V and J are TRBV30 and TRBJ1-1; D is unresolved. Between the trimmed V and J ends, which lost 0 bases and 6 bases, there was a span of 14 bases. The CDR3 is 14 amino acids. Per the germline V gene, CDR1 is GTSNPN and CDR2 is SVGIG (reference sequence). CDR3 nucleotide sequence: TGTGCCTGGAGTGTACACGCTGCTACAGCTGAAGCTTTCTTT. Translating gives CAWSVHAATAEAFF.

This clone occurred once. The V and J genes are TRBV5-1 and TRBJ2-5; TRBD2 is a possible D gene (6 bases). There are 15 residues in the CDR3. Trimming pared 0 bases from V and 5 bases from J, leaving 14 bases between. Looked up from germline, CDR1 is SGHRS and CDR2 is YFSETQ. CDR3 in DNA: TGCGCCAGCAGCTTGGCGTGGGGGGAGGTTGAGACCCAGTACTTC. It encodes CASSLAWGEVETQYF. The whole variable domain, remainder taken from reference TRBV5-1 and TRBJ2-5, is KAGVTQTPRYLIKTRGQQVTLSCSPISGHRSVSWYQQTPGQGLQFLFEYFSETQRNKGNFPGRFSGRQFSNSRSEMNVSTLELGDSALYLCASSLAWGEVETQYFGPGTRLLVL.

The rearrangement links TRBV5-1 to TRBJ2-7; D is undetermined. This CDR3 region has 12 residues. Germline assignment: CDR1 SGHRS and CDR2 YFSETQ. Between the trimmed V and J ends, which lost 0 bases and 6 bases, there was a span of 7 bases. The CDR3 region is CASSLGTLEQYF. The CDR3 region has the DNA TGCGCCAGCAGCTTGGGGACCCTCGAGCAGTACTTC. The full variable domain, with the rest looked up from reference TRBV5-1 and TRBJ2-7, is KAGVTQTPRYLIKTRGQQVTLSCSPISGHRSVSWYQQTPGQGLQFLFEYFSETQRNKGNFPGRFSGRQFSNSRSEMNVSTLELGDSALYLCASSLGTLEQYFGPGTRLTVT.

The sample holds a few counts of this clone. The rearrangement links TRBV19 to TRBJ1-5; a possible D gene is TRBD1 (5 bases). The CDR3 runs 14 residues. CDR1 and CDR2 (germline): LNHDA, SQIVND (reference sequence). The V and J ends lost 5 bases and 7 bases respectively, with 15 bases between them. The CDR3 bases are TGTGCCAGTAGTCCCGGGGCGGGAGGGCAGCCCCAGCATTTT. It encodes CASSPGAGGQPQHF.

Note on this clone: The same CDR3 can be traced to other DNA sequences in this sample. V and J are TRBV27 and TRBJ2-7; 10 bases match TRBD1. Germline loops: CDR1 MNHEY, CDR2 SMNVEV (reference sequence). This CDR3 comprises 14 residues. The trim removed 4 bases at V and 4 bases at J, leaving 4 bases unmatched. CDR3 nucleotides: TGTGCCAGCAGTTGGGACAGGGGTTCATACGAGCAGTACTTC. Amino acid sequence: CASSWDRGSYEQYF.

V gene TRBV27 combines with J gene TRBJ2-7; TRBD2 matches at 7 bases. Trimming took 5 bases from V and 0 from J; bases not matched to a gene: 22. The CDR3 length is 20 residues. Germline lookup yields CDR1 MNHEY and CDR2 SMNVEV (reference sequence). As DNA, the CDR3 is TGTGCCAGCAGTCCCCTCCCAGGCAGCGCACTAGCGAGTAGCTCCTACGAGCAGTACTTC. This encodes CASSPLPGSALASSSYEQYF.

This clone came up once. A much larger clone is a single base away; this may be a read error. This chain joins TRBV7-9 and TRBJ1-1, with D perhaps matching TRBD1 (5 bases). CDR1 and CDR2 (germline): SEHNR, FQNEAQ (reference sequence). Trimming left V 1 base short and J 1 base short, with 7 bases between. CDR3 length: 14 amino acids. The CDR3 DNA is TGTGCCAGCAGCTTAGGAGGGGCGAACACTGAAGCTTTCTTT. This translates into CASSLGGANTEAFF.

The V and J genes are TRBV5-6 and TRBJ2-7; 7 bases are shared with TRBD1. This CDR3 contains 13 residues. V lost 0 bases, J lost 5 bases, and 2 bases stayed unmatched. From germline, CDR1 is SGHDT and CDR2 YYEEEE. The CDR3 is CASSLGQGNEQYF. The CDR3 DNA follows: TGTGCCAGCAGCTTGGGACAGGGAAACGAGCAGTACTTC.

J is TRBJ1-2 and V is TRBV28; the match to TRBD1 covers 11 bases. The CDR3 is 15 residues long. V shed 5 bases and J 4 bases; nucleotides not matched to a gene: 6. Germline assignment: CDR1 MDHEN and CDR2 SYDVKM. The CDR3 is CASSPRTGGPYGYTF. In DNA, the CDR3 is TGTGCCAGCAGTCCCAGGACAGGGGGCCCCTATGGCTACACCTTC.

This clone was found a few times. This chain uses TRBV27 with TRBJ1-1; TRBD1 is a possible D gene (5 bases). The CDR3 sequence is 13 residues long. The germline V gene encodes CDR1 MNHEY and CDR2 SMNVEV (reference sequence). The V gene lost 4 bases and the J gene lost 3 bases, with 9 bases spanning the gap. Here the CDR3 reads CASSWGRDTEAFF. The CDR3 bases are TGTGCCAGCAGTTGGGGCCGTGACACTGAAGCTTTCTTT.

This clone has just one count. V is TRBV11-2 and J is TRBJ2-5; unclear D gene. Germline CDR1 reads SGHAT; CDR2 reads FQNNGV. Trimming took 1 base from V and 2 from J, leaving 11 bases between them. The CDR3 extends over 15 amino acids. The CDR3 loop reads CASSLVYLGQETQYF. For the CDR3, the DNA is TGTGCCAGCAGCTTAGTTTACCTAGGGCAAGAGACCCAGTACTTC.